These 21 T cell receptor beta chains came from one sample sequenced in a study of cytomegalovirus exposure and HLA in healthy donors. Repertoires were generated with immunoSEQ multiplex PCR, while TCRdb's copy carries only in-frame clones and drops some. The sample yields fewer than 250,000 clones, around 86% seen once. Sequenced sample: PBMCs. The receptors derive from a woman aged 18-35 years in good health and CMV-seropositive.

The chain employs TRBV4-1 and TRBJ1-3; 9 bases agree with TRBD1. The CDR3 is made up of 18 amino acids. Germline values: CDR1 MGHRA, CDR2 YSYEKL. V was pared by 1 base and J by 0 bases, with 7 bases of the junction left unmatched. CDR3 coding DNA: TGCGCCAGCAGCCAAGGACAGGGGGGTAGGATCTCTGGAAACACCATATATTTT. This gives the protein CASSQGQGGRISGNTIYF.

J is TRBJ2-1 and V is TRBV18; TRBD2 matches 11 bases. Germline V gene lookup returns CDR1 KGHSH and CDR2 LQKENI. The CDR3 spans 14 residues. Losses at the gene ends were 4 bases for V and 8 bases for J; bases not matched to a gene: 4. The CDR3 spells CASSRGTSGDEQFF. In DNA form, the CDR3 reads TGTGCCAGCTCACGTGGGACTAGCGGAGATGAGCAGTTCTTC.

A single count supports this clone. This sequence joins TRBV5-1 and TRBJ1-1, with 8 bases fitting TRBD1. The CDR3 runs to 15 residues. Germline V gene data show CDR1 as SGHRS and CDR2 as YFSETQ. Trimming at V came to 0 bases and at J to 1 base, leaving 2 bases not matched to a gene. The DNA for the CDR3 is TGCGCCAGCAGCTTGGCAGGACAGGGGAACACTGAAGCTTTCTTT. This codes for CASSLAGQGNTEAFF.

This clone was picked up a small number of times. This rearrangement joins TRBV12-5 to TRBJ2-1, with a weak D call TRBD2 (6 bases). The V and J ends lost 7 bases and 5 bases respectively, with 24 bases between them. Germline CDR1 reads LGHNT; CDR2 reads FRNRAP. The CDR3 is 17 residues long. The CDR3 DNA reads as TGTGCTAGTGCCCTGTGGTTTGTGGCGGGGTCAAACAATGAGCAGTTCTTC. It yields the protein CASALWFVAGSNNEQFF.

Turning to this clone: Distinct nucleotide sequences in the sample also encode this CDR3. The CDR3 is CSASGTDTQYF. The CDR3 coding sequence is TGCAGTGCTAGCGGTACAGATACGCAGTATTTT. The chain carries TRBV20-1 and TRBJ2-3; D remains unclear. Trimming cost V 3 bases and J 3 bases, with 4 bases left between them. The length of the CDR3 is 11 residues. Germline-derived CDR1 and CDR2 are DFQATT and SNEGSKA (reference sequence).

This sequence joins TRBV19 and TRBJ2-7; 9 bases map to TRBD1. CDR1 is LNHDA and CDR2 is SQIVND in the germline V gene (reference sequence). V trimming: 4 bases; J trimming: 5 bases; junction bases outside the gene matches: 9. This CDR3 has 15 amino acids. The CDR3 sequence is CASSTTGTGLDEQYF. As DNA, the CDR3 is TGTGCCAGTAGTACAACCGGGACAGGGCTAGACGAGCAGTACTTC. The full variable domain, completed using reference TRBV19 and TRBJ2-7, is DGGITQSPKYLFRKEGQNVTLSCEQNLNHDAMYWYRQDPGQGLRLIYYSQIVNDFQKGDIAEGYSVSREKKESFPLTVTSAQKNPTAFYLCASSTTGTGLDEQYFGPGTRLTVT.

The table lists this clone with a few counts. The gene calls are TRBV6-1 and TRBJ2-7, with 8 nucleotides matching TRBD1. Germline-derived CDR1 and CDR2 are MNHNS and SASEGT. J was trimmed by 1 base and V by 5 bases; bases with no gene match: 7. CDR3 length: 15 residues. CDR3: CASSPEDRVSYEQYF. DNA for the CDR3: TGTGCCAGCAGTCCGGAGGACAGGGTATCCTACGAGCAGTACTTC.

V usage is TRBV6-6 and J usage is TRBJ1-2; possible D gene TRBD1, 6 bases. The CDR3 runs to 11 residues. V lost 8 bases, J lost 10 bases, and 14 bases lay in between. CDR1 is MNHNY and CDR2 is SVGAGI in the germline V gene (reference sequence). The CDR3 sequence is CASGPGAVYTF. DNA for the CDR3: TGTGCCAGCGGTCCAGGGGCGGTCTACACCTTC.

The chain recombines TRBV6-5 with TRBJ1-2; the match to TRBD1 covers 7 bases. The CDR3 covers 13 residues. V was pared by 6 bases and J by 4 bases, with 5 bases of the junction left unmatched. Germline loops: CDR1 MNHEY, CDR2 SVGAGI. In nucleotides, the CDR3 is TGTGCCAGCAGAAACAGGGGACTCTATGGCTACACCTTC. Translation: CASRNRGLYGYTF.

CDR3 sequence reads: CASSSQEVAYQPQHF. The CDR3 bases are TGTGCCAGCAGTTCCCAGGAGGTAGCTTATCAGCCCCAGCATTTT. The chain joins TRBV6-6 to TRBJ1-5, with no clear D. V was trimmed by 4 bases and J by 5 bases, leaving 15 bases between them. Germline CDR1 and CDR2: MNHNY and SVGAGI (reference sequence). The CDR3 runs to 15 residues.

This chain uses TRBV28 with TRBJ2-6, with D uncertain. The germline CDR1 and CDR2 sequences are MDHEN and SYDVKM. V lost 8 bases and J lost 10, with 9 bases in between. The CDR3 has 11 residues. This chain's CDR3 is CASSGQNVLTF. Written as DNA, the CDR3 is TGTGCCAGCTCCGGTCAAAACGTCCTGACTTTC.

The CDR3 DNA follows: TGTGCCAGCAGCCCAAGGGGCCAAGCGGGAGGGGTGTATGATACGCAGTATTTT. Translated: CASSPRGQAGGVYDTQYF. The rearrangement links TRBV7-3 to TRBJ2-3; 10 nucleotides line up with TRBD2. Germline CDR1 SGHTA, CDR2 FQGTGA. This CDR3 is built from 18 residues. Germline trimming cut 5 bases from V and 6 bases from J; bases unmatched to any gene: 17.

CDR3 sequence (DNA): TGTGCCAGCAGCGTATCCCCCTTAGCGGGAGGGCTTGGCAATGAGCAGTTCTTC. It yields the protein CASSVSPLAGGLGNEQFF. The chain has TRBV9 and TRBJ2-1; 11 bases line up with TRBD2. The CDR3 has 18 amino acids. After removal of 1 base from V and 6 bases from J, the junction contained 12 bases not matched to a gene. The germline gives CDR1 SGDLS, CDR2 YYNGEE.

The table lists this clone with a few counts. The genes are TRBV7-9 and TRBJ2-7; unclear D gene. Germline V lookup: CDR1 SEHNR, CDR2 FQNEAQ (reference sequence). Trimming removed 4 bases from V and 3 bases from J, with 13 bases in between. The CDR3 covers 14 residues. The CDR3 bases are TGTGCCAGCAGCTCGACGAGCGAGAACTACGAGCAGTACTTC. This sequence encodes CASSSTSENYEQYF. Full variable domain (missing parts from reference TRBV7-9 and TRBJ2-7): DTGVSQNPRHKITKRGQNVTFRCDPISEHNRLYWYRQTLGQGPEFLTYFQNEAQLEKSRLLSDRFSAERPKGSFSTLEIQRTEQGDSAMYLCASSSTSENYEQYFGPGTRLTVT.

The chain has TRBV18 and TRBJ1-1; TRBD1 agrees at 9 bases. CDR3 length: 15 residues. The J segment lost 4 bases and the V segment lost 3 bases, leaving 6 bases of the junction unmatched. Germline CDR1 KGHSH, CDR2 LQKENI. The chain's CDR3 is CASSPGQGIATEAFF. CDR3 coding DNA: TGTGCCAGCTCACCTGGACAGGGGATAGCCACTGAAGCTTTCTTT.

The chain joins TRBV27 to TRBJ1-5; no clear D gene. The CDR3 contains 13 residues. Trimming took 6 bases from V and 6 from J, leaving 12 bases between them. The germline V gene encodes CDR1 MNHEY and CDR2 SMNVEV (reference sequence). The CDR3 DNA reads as TGTGCCAGCAGGCACGGGAAAGGTCAGCCCCAGCATTTT. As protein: CASRHGKGQPQHF.

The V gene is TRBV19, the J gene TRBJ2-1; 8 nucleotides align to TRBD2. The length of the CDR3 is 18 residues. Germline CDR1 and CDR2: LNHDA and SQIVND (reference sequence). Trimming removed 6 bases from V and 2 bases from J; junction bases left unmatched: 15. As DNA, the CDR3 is TGTGCCAGTAGCCTAAAGGGCCCCAGCGGGAGTCCCTACAATGAGCAGTTCTTC. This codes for CASSLKGPSGSPYNEQFF.

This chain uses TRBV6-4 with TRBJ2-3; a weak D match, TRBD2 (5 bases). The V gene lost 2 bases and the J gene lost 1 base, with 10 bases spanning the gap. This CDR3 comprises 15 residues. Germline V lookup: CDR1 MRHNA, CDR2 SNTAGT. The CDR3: CASSDGSGGTDTQYF. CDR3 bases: TGTGCCAGCAGTGACGGGAGCGGAGGCACAGATACGCAGTATTTT.

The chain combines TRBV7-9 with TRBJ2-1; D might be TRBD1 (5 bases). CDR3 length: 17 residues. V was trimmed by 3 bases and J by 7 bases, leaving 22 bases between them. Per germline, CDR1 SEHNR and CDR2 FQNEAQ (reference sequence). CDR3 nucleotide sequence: TGTGCCAGCAGCTTGGAAAGACAGTCGGAAAGGCGGAATGAGCAGTTCTTC. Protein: CASSLERQSERRNEQFF.

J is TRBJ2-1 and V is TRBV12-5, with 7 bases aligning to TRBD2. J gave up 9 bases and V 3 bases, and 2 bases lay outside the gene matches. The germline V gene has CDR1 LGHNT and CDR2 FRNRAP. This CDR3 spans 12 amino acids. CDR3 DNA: TGTGCTAGTGGTTTTTGGGGGGGTGAGCAGTTCTTC. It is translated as CASGFWGGEQFF.

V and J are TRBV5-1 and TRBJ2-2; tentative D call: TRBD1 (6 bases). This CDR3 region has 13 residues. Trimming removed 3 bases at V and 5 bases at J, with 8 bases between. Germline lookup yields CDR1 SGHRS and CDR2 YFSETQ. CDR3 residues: CASSSQGTGELFF. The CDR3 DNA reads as TGCGCCAGCAGCTCTCAGGGGACCGGGGAGCTGTTTTTT.